The entry that follows covers one T cell receptor beta chain sequence. This sample stems from a study of blood T cell repertoires in COVID-19. Across the study: COVID-19 samples, acute and convalescent, were from the United States, Italy and Spain. The cDNA or gDNA used as material had been derived from T cells, B-cell-depleted T cells, or PBMCs.

The method was immunoSEQ multiplex PCR; TCRdb's version includes in-frame clones alone and lacks a portion of them. The top ten clones hold 2% to 2.5% of a sample with about 230,000 clones, approximately 80% of them seen once. V trimming: 0 bases; J trimming: 2 bases; junction bases outside the gene matches: 1. The germline V gene encodes CDR1 SGDLS and CDR2 YYNGEE. The CDR3 runs 15 residues. The chain couples TRBV9 to TRBJ2-1; 8 bases fit TRBD2. Sequenced: peripheral blood. This TCR was sampled from a man in his forties or fifties who had recovered from COVID-19. The CDR3: CASSVAAGAYNEQFF. In nucleotides, the CDR3 is TGTGCCAGCAGCGTAGCAGCGGGAGCCTACAATGAGCAGTTCTTC.